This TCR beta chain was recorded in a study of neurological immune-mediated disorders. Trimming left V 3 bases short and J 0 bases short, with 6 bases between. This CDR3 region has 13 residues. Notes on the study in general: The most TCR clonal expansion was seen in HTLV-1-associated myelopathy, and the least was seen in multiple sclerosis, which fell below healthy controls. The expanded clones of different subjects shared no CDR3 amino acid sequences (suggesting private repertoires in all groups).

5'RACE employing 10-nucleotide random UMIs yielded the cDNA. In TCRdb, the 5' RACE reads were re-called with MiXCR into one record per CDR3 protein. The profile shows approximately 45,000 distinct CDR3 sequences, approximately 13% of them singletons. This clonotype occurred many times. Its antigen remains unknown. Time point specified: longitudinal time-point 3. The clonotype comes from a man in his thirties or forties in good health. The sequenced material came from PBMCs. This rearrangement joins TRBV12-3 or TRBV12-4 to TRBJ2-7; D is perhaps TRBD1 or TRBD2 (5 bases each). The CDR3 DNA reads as TGTGCCAGCAGTTTCGGGGCCTCCTACGAGCAGTACTTC. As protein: CASSFGASYEQYF.